The entry below gives a single T cell receptor beta chain sequence along with its context. Only in-frame clones appear in the TCRdb table, and some are missing; sequencing was by immunoSEQ multiplex PCR. The sample contains about 47,000 clones, around 86% of which appear only once. The CDR3 loop spans 15 amino acids. Trimming cost V 1 base and J 1 base; bases outside gene matches: 2. Germline V CDR1 and CDR2: LNHNV, YYDKDF (reference sequence). The source of the sample is a study of blood T cell repertoires in COVID-19. Background on the study: Researchers got acute and convalescent COVID-19 samples from the United States, Italy and Spain. T cells, B-cell-depleted T cells, or PBMCs supplied cDNA or gDNA.

Source material: peripheral blood. The chain is built from TRBV15 and TRBJ1-1; TRBD1 matches at 8 bases. The TCR comes from a human donor with acute or convalescent COVID-19. The donor label of this sample is uncertain. The CDR3 DNA reads as TGTGCCACCAGCAGAGCCGGACAGGGGAACACTGAAGCTTTCTTT. This sequence encodes CATSRAGQGNTEAFF.